Below are 27 T cell receptor beta chains sequenced from a single sample in a study of T cell changes during pregnancy in multiple sclerosis. Measured with immunoSEQ multiplex PCR; TCRdb has only the in-frame clones, and not every one. The sample has 77,000 or so clones, 93% seen once; the top ten hold approximately 0.79%. The sequencing used peripheral blood, collected in the second trimester of pregnancy. The receptor set was obtained from a female donor in good health, enrolled as a control in a pregnancy study.

This clone occurred once. The gene calls are TRBV7-3 and TRBJ2-3; the D gene is possibly TRBD1 (6 bases). The germline CDR1 and CDR2 sequences are SGHTA and FQGTGA. The CDR3 extends over 17 amino acids. V shed 5 bases and J shed 0 bases, with 18 bases lying between them. The chain's CDR3 is CASSQDSLPSSTDTQYF. DNA of the CDR3: TGTGCCAGCAGCCAGGACAGCCTGCCGTCTAGCACAGATACGCAGTATTTT. The full variable domain, its missing parts supplied by reference TRBV7-3 and TRBJ2-3, is GAGVSQTPSNKVTEKGKYVELRCDPISGHTALYWYRQSLGQGPEFLIYFQGTGAADDSGLPNDRFFAVRPEGSVSTLKIQRTERGDSAVYLCASSQDSLPSSTDTQYFGPGTRLTVL.

This chain uses TRBV19 with TRBJ2-1, with D unresolved. There are 16 residues in the CDR3. The V end was cut by 4 bases, the J end by 0 bases, with 13 bases between. Germline V lookup: CDR1 LNHDA, CDR2 SQIVND (reference sequence). The CDR3 region is CASSRSSPSSYNEQFF. The CDR3 DNA reads as TGTGCCAGTAGTAGGAGTTCCCCGAGCTCCTACAATGAGCAGTTCTTC.

V usage is TRBV19 and J usage is TRBJ1-1; TRBD1 might be the D (5 bases). The CDR3 covers 13 residues. V lost 6 bases and J 0 bases, leaving 8 bases between the germline ends. The germline V gene has CDR1 LNHDA and CDR2 SQIVND (reference sequence). CDR3 in DNA: TGTGCCAGTAGAAAGGGGTTGAACACTGAAGCTTTCTTT. It encodes CASRKGLNTEAFF.

Here the CDR3 DNA reads TGTGCCAGCAGCTTAGCGGGCGCCTACGAGCAGTACTTC. This codes for CASSLAGAYEQYF. The chain is built from TRBV7-9 and TRBJ2-7; D remains unclear. V lost 0 bases and J lost 2, with 5 bases in between. This CDR3 has 13 amino acids. Germline CDR1 reads SEHNR; CDR2 reads FQNEAQ (reference sequence).

This chain connects TRBV6-6 to TRBJ2-2; TRBD1 matches at 8 bases. Germline lookup yields CDR1 MNHNY and CDR2 SVGAGI (reference sequence). The V gene end was trimmed by 5 bases and the J gene end by 6 bases; junction bases not matched to a gene: 5. This CDR3 is 14 amino acids long. In nucleotides, the CDR3 is TGTGCCAGCAGTGCCACAGGGGGTTCCGGGGAGCTGTTTTTT. Translated: CASSATGGSGELFF.

The chain's CDR3 is CAWSGSTQSSGNTIYF. DNA of the CDR3: TGTGCCTGGAGTGGGTCGACACAGAGCTCTGGAAACACCATATATTTT. The rearrangement links TRBV30 to TRBJ1-3; D unresolved. With 1 base removed from V and 0 bases from J, the gap between germline ends came to 13 bases. Germline V gene sequence: CDR1 GTSNPN, CDR2 SVGIG (reference sequence). The CDR3 contains 16 residues.

The rearrangement joins TRBV19 to TRBJ1-3; 7 positions agree with TRBD1. CDR3 length: 14 residues. CDR1 LNHDA and CDR2 SQIVND come from the germline V gene (reference sequence). The V gene end was trimmed by 6 bases and the J gene end by 2 bases; junction bases not matched to a gene: 4. CDR3 nucleotide sequence: TGTGCCAGTAGAACCGACAGGGCTGGAAACACCATATATTTT. Protein product: CASRTDRAGNTIYF.

The chain has TRBV19 and TRBJ1-1; D perhaps matches TRBD1 (6 bases). The CDR3 contains 13 residues. CDR1 and CDR2 (germline): LNHDA, SQIVND (reference sequence). The germline V and J ends were trimmed by 7 bases and 5 bases, with 14 bases remaining between them. The CDR3 bases are TGTGCCAGTAACGCGACAGGATGGACTGAAGCTTTCTTT. It is translated as CASNATGWTEAFF.

The J gene is TRBJ1-2, the V gene TRBV6-5, with D uncertain. The ends were cut back, 5 bases at V and 4 bases at J, with 11 bases in the middle. The V gene's germline CDR1 is MNHEY and CDR2 SVGAGI. This CDR3 has 13 amino acids. This chain's CDR3 is CASSPQTLYGYTF. As DNA, the CDR3 is TGTGCCAGCAGTCCCCAGACACTCTATGGCTACACCTTC.

This clone was seen only a few times. The chain has TRBV30 and TRBJ1-5; D gene ambiguous. The V gene's germline CDR1 is GTSNPN and CDR2 SVGIG (reference sequence). This CDR3 region has 14 residues. V lost 0 bases and J lost 4, with 10 bases in between. This chain's CDR3 is CAWSVSPGNQPQHF. The CDR3 DNA reads TGTGCCTGGAGTGTCTCCCCGGGGAATCAGCCCCAGCATTTT.

The rearrangement joins TRBV7-3 to TRBJ1-4; D ambiguous. The CDR3 runs to 15 residues. V lost 5 bases, J lost 0 bases, and 10 bases lay in between. Germline V gene sequence: CDR1 SGHTA, CDR2 FQGTGA. The CDR3 loop is CASSLTAATNEKLFF. CDR3 DNA: TGTGCCAGCAGCCTCACAGCCGCAACTAATGAAAAACTGTTTTTT. Full variable domain (remainder filled in from reference TRBV7-3 and TRBJ1-4): GAGVSQTPSNKVTEKGKYVELRCDPISGHTALYWYRQSLGQGPEFLIYFQGTGAADDSGLPNDRFFAVRPEGSVSTLKIQRTERGDSAVYLCASSLTAATNEKLFFGSGTQLSVL.

The CDR3: CASSADRPHLLTNTGELFF. The CDR3 bases are TGTGCCAGCAGCGCGGACAGGCCCCATTTACTCACGAACACCGGGGAGCTGTTTTTT. The gene calls are TRBV5-6 and TRBJ2-2; 7 bases agree with TRBD1. The junction had 15 bases not matched to a gene; V was cut back by 4 bases and J by 0 bases. Germline values: CDR1 SGHDT, CDR2 YYEEEE. This CDR3 has 19 amino acids.

The genes are TRBV5-8 and TRBJ1-3; 9 bases fit TRBD1. CDR1 and CDR2 (germline): SGHTS, YDEGEE. This CDR3 has 15 amino acids. The J segment lost 4 bases and the V segment lost 0 bases, leaving 2 bases of the junction unmatched. The CDR3 DNA sequence: TGTGCCAGCAGCTTGGACGGGACAGGGGGAAACACCATATATTTT. Translation: CASSLDGTGGNTIYF.

This sequence joins TRBV4-2 and TRBJ1-6; tentatively, D is TRBD1 (6 bases). The germline V gene encodes CDR1 LGHNA and CDR2 YNFKEQ. V lost 1 base and J lost 9, with 16 bases in between. This CDR3 contains 16 residues. CDR3 loop: CASSQVLRGAGSPLHF. The CDR3 DNA reads as TGTGCCAGCAGCCAAGTCCTCCGGGGGGCTGGTTCACCCCTCCACTTT.

The chain carries TRBV11-3 and TRBJ2-2; D is perhaps TRBD2 (6 bases). The CDR3 is 13 amino acids. CDR1 and CDR2 from the germline V gene are SGHNT and YENEEA. Trimming shortened V by 3 bases and J by 5 bases, and 7 bases separated the two germline ends. CDR3 loop: CASSFGGTGELFF. The DNA of the CDR3 is TGTGCCAGCAGCTTCGGGGGAACCGGGGAGCTGTTTTTT.

The chain combines TRBV30 with TRBJ1-1; D uncertain. Germline CDR1 is GTSNPN and CDR2 is SVGIG (reference sequence). There are 12 residues in the CDR3. Deletions cut 0 bases from V and 8 bases from J, with 10 bases between. CDR3 nucleotide sequence: TGTGCCTGGAGTGTAAACAGTATCGAAGCTTTCTTT. Amino acid sequence: CAWSVNSIEAFF. Full variable domain (remainder filled in from reference TRBV30 and TRBJ1-1): SQTIHQWPATLVQPVGSPLSLECTVEGTSNPNLYWYRQAAGRGLQLLFYSVGIGQISSEVPQNLSASRPQDRQFILSSKKLLLSDSGFYLCAWSVNSIEAFFGQGTRLTVV.

The V call is TRBV19, the J call TRBJ1-5; 7 bases are a match to TRBD1. V dropped 7 bases and J dropped 4; count of bases not matched to a gene: 7. Germline V CDR1 and CDR2: LNHDA, SQIVND (reference sequence). The CDR3 sequence is 14 residues long. CDR3 sequence (DNA): TGTGCCAGTATAGAGACAGGGACAAATCAGCCCCAGCATTTT. Translated, it gives CASIETGTNQPQHF.

The chain combines TRBV18 with TRBJ2-1; tentative D call: TRBD2 (5 bases). V was cut by 6 bases and J by 0 bases, with 9 bases left in between. The germline V gene has CDR1 KGHSH and CDR2 LQKENI. The CDR3 loop spans 14 amino acids. The CDR3 nucleotides are TGTGCCAGCTCCCCGGGGTCCTCCTACAATGAGCAGTTCTTC. Translation: CASSPGSSYNEQFF. The full variable domain, completed using reference TRBV18 and TRBJ2-1, is NAGVMQNPRHLVRRRGQEARLRCSPMKGHSHVYWYRQLPEEGLKFMVYLQKENIIDESGMPKERFSAEFPKEGPSILRIQQVVRGDSAAYFCASSPGSSYNEQFFGPGTRLTVL.

V gene TRBV11-2 combines with J gene TRBJ2-2; D is perhaps TRBD2 (5 bases). The CDR3 is made up of 13 amino acids. Trimming shortened V by 1 base and J by 7 bases, and 7 bases separated the two germline ends. Germline CDR1 SGHAT, CDR2 FQNNGV. The CDR3 DNA reads TGTGCCAGCAGCTTAGGAGCGGTCGGGGAGCTGTTTTTT. Protein product: CASSLGAVGELFF.

V gene TRBV7-9 combines with J gene TRBJ2-3, with TRBD1 as a possible D gene (5 bases). The CDR3 totals 14 residues. Trimming stripped 5 bases from V and 4 bases from J, with 13 bases between. Per germline, CDR1 SEHNR and CDR2 FQNEAQ (reference sequence). For the CDR3, the DNA is TGTGCCAGCAGCATAGATCAGGGTGCAGATACGCAGTATTTT. Translation gives CASSIDQGADTQYF.

This chain connects TRBV19 to TRBJ1-1, with 8 bases that match TRBD1. The junction had 7 bases not matched to a gene; V was cut back by 5 bases and J by 5 bases. This CDR3 comprises 14 residues. Germline CDR1 reads LNHDA; CDR2 reads SQIVND (reference sequence). The CDR3 DNA is TGTGCCAGTAGTTTAGGACAGGGCGGAACTGAAGCTTTCTTT. As protein: CASSLGQGGTEAFF.

This clone was counted a single time. This chain connects TRBV6-1 to TRBJ2-7, with a weak D call TRBD1 (6 bases). The CDR3 sequence is 15 residues long. The ends were cut back, 5 bases at V and 2 bases at J, with 16 bases in the middle. Germline V gives CDR1 MNHNS, CDR2 SASEGT. CDR3 region: CASSKPRDTAYEQYF. As DNA, the CDR3 is TGTGCCAGCAGTAAACCCCGGGACACCGCCTACGAGCAGTACTTC.

The chain recombines TRBV11-1 with TRBJ2-7; D is ambiguous. The length of the CDR3 is 14 residues. Germline V lookup: CDR1 SGHAT, CDR2 FQDESV (reference sequence). Trimming shortened V by 5 bases and J by 0 bases, and 11 bases separated the two germline ends. The CDR3 loop is CASSKAYSSYEQYF. Written as DNA, the CDR3 is TGTGCCAGCAGCAAGGCATACAGCTCCTACGAGCAGTACTTC.

The chain links TRBV19 to TRBJ2-7; 7 nucleotides line up with TRBD1. Germline values: CDR1 LNHDA, CDR2 SQIVND (reference sequence). With 6 bases clipped from V and 2 bases from J, the junction kept 10 bases outside the gene matches. The CDR3 totals 15 residues. CDR3 nucleotides: TGTGCCAGTAGGATGGGCAGGGGGACCACCTACGAGCAGTACTTC. It encodes CASRMGRGTTYEQYF. The full variable domain, with the rest looked up from reference TRBV19 and TRBJ2-7, is DGGITQSPKYLFRKEGQNVTLSCEQNLNHDAMYWYRQDPGQGLRLIYYSQIVNDFQKGDIAEGYSVSREKKESFPLTVTSAQKNPTAFYLCASRMGRGTTYEQYFGPGTRLTVT.

The sample holds a few counts of this clone. The V and J genes are TRBV25-1 and TRBJ2-1; TRBD2 agrees at 8 bases. The J segment lost 4 bases and the V segment lost 6 bases, leaving 14 bases of the junction unmatched. The CDR3 has 17 amino acids. The V gene's germline CDR1 is MGHDK and CDR2 SYGVNS. The CDR3 nucleotides are TGTGCCAGCAGAAAAAGCGGGGGCCCAAGTTCTTACAATGAGCAGTTCTTC. This codes for CASRKSGGPSSYNEQFF.

The chain uses TRBV15 and TRBJ2-7; 8 bases map to TRBD1. Germline CDR1 reads LNHNV; CDR2 reads YYDKDF (reference sequence). There are 14 residues in the CDR3. With 3 bases clipped from V and 4 bases from J, the junction kept 5 bases outside the gene matches. The DNA for the CDR3 is TGTGCCACCAGCAGCCGACAGGGGATTTACGAGCAGTACTTC. Residues: CATSSRQGIYEQYF.

The chain combines TRBV27 with TRBJ1-5; D unresolved. The CDR3 is made up of 13 amino acids. The V gene's germline CDR1 is MNHEY and CDR2 SMNVEV (reference sequence). The V gene lost 6 bases and the J gene lost 1 base, with 7 bases spanning the gap. CDR3 sequence (DNA): TGTGCCAGCAGAGCGGGGAGCAATCAGCCCCAGCATTTT. Encoded protein: CASRAGSNQPQHF.